What follows describes a single T cell receptor beta chain. Its antigen is unknown. Germline V lookup: CDR1 SGHTA, CDR2 FQGNSA. Trimming cost V 6 bases and J 0 bases, with 10 bases left between them. The CDR3 contains 14 residues. 5'RACE primed at constant segments yielded TCR alpha and TCR beta cDNA libraries bearing sample barcodes and UMIs. Via MiXCR, TCRdb re-called the 5' RACE reads, giving one row per CDR3 protein. The sample yields some 210,000 distinct CDR3 sequences, around 26% seen once. The data were obtained in a study of T-cell memory formation after mild COVID-19. The study's findings and limits: Shrinking CD4+ clones resided mostly in CM and EM, and CD8+ ones in EMRA. Clones contracting across day 15 to 85 had a balanced CD4/CD8 profile; later expanding clones leaned CD4+.

The sample comprised PBMCs or a T cell subset sorted from them (not recorded which). The chain recombines TRBV7-2 with TRBJ2-3; D is possibly TRBD1 (6 bases). The receptor was isolated from an adult woman who had mild COVID-19 (a few samples of this study predate the infection). Cell type and time point are not known. Here the CDR3 reads CASSRQDSTDTQYF. The CDR3 DNA is TGTGCCAGCAGTCGACAGGATAGCACAGATACGCAGTATTTT.